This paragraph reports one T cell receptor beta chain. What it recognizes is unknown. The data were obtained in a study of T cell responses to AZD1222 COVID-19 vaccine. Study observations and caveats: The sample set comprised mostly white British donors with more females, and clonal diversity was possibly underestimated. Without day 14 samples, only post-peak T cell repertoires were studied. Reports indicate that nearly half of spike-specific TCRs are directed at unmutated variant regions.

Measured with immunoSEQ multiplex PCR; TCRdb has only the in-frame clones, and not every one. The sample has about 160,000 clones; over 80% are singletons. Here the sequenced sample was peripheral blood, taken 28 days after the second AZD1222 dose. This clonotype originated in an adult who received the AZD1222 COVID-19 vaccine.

CDR3 protein: CASSPRLAGGRFDTQYF. The CDR3 nucleotides read TGTGCCAGCAGTCCACGACTAGCGGGGGGCCGTTTCGATACGCAGTATTTT. The chain is built from TRBV27 and TRBJ2-3; 13 bases agree with TRBD2. The CDR3 covers 17 residues. With V trimmed by 5 bases and J by 6 bases, 11 bases remained unmatched. CDR1 MNHEY and CDR2 SMNVEV come from the germline V gene (reference sequence).